This T cell receptor beta chain was found in a study of blood T cell repertoires in COVID-19. Looking at the study overall: Samples of COVID-19 (acute and convalescent) were obtained from the United States, Italy and Spain.

As regards this clone: Other DNA sequences within the sample encode an identical CDR3.

In the authors' workflow: Estimation of nucleated cell counts relied on the amplification of reference gene primers. This table comes from immunoSEQ multiplex PCR, and its TCRdb copy is limited to in-frame clones, with some not included. V, J and clone size are those of that table, while D and trimming were read from the DNA. The data show fewer than 90,000 clones, less than 80% seen once. This sequence originates from a woman aged 45-65 years with acute or convalescent COVID-19. Material for sequencing was peripheral blood.

Here the CDR3 DNA reads TGTGCCAGCAGCTTAGCTCAGGGGGCCTACAATGAGCAGTTCTTC. Translation gives CASSLAQGAYNEQFF. The chain joins TRBV7-2 to TRBJ2-1; TRBD1 matches at 7 bases. The J segment lost 2 bases and the V segment lost 0 bases, leaving 1 base of the junction unmatched. The CDR3 loop spans 15 amino acids. The germline V gene has CDR1 SGHTA and CDR2 FQGNSA.